A selection of T cell receptor beta chains follows, all from one sample in a study of OX40 agonist ivuxolimab in advanced cancers. Using immunoSEQ multiplex PCR, the repertoire was profiled, and TCRdb retains in-frame clones only, with some absent. The table lists roughly 26,000 clones, approximately 83% of them singletons. The sequences come from CD4+ or CD8+ T cells sorted from blood, collected in a trial of the OX40 agonist ivuxolimab. Receptors originate from an adult with an advanced solid tumor such as melanoma, head and neck, liver or kidney cancer. CDR3s include the opening cysteine and the closing phenylalanine or tryptophan. A D gene is named only where the DNA matches it firmly. Clone size is shown for a subset of rows, as once, few, many or a class of expanded clone.

J | size | D | V | CDR3 | DNA
TRBJ2-3 | - | - | TRBV5-6 | CASSLWGAGDTQYF | TGTGCCAGCAGCTTGTGGGGGGCTGGAGATACGCAGTATTTT
TRBJ2-2 | - | - | TRBV11-3 | CASSPEGGRGTGELFF | TGTGCCAGCAGCCCCGAGGGGGGACGGGGCACCGGGGAGCTGTTTTTT
TRBJ2-3 | few | - | TRBV2 | CASSVESADTQYF | TGTGCCAGCAGTGTAGAATCGGCAGATACGCAGTATTTT
TRBJ1-5 | - | TRBD1 | TRBV13 | CASSRRSGTGYQPQHF | TGTGCCAGCAGCAGGCGGTCCGGGACAGGGTATCAGCCCCAGCATTTT
TRBJ2-7 | - | TRBD2 | TRBV30 | CAWTPAGGFPYEQYF | TGTGCCTGGACCCCAGCGGGGGGATTTCCCTACGAGCAGTACTTC
TRBJ2-5 | - | - | TRBV4-1 | CASSQGSGGSSETQYF | TGCGCCAGCAGCCAAGGTTCTGGGGGGTCTTCCGAGACCCAGTACTTC
TRBJ1-4 | - | - | TRBV6-5 | CASRRDGLEKLFF | TGTGCCAGCAGAAGGGACGGCTTAGAAAAACTGTTTTTT
TRBJ2-1 | - | - | TRBV7-9 | CASSLLGGEQFF | TGTGCCAGCAGCTTATTAGGCGGTGAGCAGTTCTTC
TRBJ1-1 | - | - | TRBV7-9 | CASSTITMANTEAFF | TGTGCCAGCAGCACTATAACCATGGCAAACACTGAAGCTTTCTTT
TRBJ1-3 | - | - | TRBV6-5 | CASKRTAASGNTIYF | TGTGCCAGCAAACGGACAGCCGCCTCTGGAAACACCATATATTTT
TRBJ2-2 | - | - | TRBV7-2 | CASSLMGLDTGELFF | TGTGCCAGCAGCCTCATGGGGCTCGACACCGGGGAGCTGTTTTTT
TRBJ2-7 | - | TRBD1 | TRBV19 | CASSARGRNEQYF | TGTGCCAGTAGTGCCAGGGGGCGTAACGAGCAGTACTTC
TRBJ1-5 | - | TRBD1 | TRBV19 | CASSNTGGINQPQHF | TGTGCCAGTAGTAATACAGGGGGGATCAATCAGCCCCAGCATTTT
TRBJ1-5 | - | - | TRBV2 | CASSLGTDANQPQHF | TGTGCCAGCAGCCTCGGGACGGATGCCAATCAGCCCCAGCATTTT
TRBJ1-1 | - | - | TRBV5-1 | CASSLAGAEGTEAFF | TGCGCCAGCAGCTTGGCAGGCGCGGAGGGGACTGAAGCTTTCTTT
TRBJ2-2 | - | - | TRBV7-3 | CASSLMGMGTGELFF | TGTGCCAGCAGCTTAATGGGGATGGGCACCGGGGAGCTGTTTTTT
TRBJ1-2 | - | - | TRBV7-9 | CASSHHRENYGYTF | TGTGCCAGCAGCCACCACAGGGAGAACTATGGCTACACCTTC
TRBJ1-2 | - | - | TRBV5-6 | CASTAMGGYTF | TGTGCCAGCACCGCTATGGGTGGCTACACCTTC
TRBJ2-7 | - | - | TRBV7-3 | CASSLTTEYEQYF | TGTGCCAGCAGCTTAACGACAGAGTACGAGCAGTACTTC
TRBJ1-1 | - | - | TRBV18 | CASSGQGNTEAFF | TGTGCCAGCTCGGGGCAGGGGAACACTGAAGCTTTCTTT
TRBJ2-3 | - | - | TRBV5-1 | CASSTPDSTDTQYF | TGCGCCAGCAGCACGCCGGACAGCACAGATACGCAGTATTTT
TRBJ2-3 | - | - | TRBV5-4 | CASSLNGVGPDTQYF | TGTGCCAGCAGCTTAAACGGGGTAGGCCCAGATACGCAGTATTTT
TRBJ1-5 | - | - | TRBV2 | CASGYNSNQPQHF | TGTGCCAGCGGTTATAATAGCAATCAGCCCCAGCATTTT
TRBJ1-2 | - | - | TRBV19 | CASSIERHPGGYTF | TGTGCCAGTAGTATAGAAAGACACCCAGGGGGCTACACCTTC
TRBJ1-1 | - | - | TRBV27 | CASSTTGIYTEAFF | TGTGCCAGCAGTACCACAGGGATATACACTGAAGCTTTCTTT
TRBJ1-3 | - | - | TRBV30 | CAWSVRQLRNTIYF | TGTGCCTGGAGTGTACGACAGTTAAGGAACACCATATATTTT
TRBJ1-2 | few | - | TRBV30 | CAWRANRDTRRDGYTF | TGTGCCTGGAGAGCTAACCGGGACACCCGCCGGGACGGCTACACCTTC
TRBJ1-6 | - | TRBD1 | TRBV28 | CASRPDRAASPLHF | TGTGCCAGCAGACCAGACAGGGCGGCTTCACCCCTCCACTTT
TRBJ1-1 | - | TRBD1 | TRBV7-8 | CASSILGQGVGEAFF | TGTGCCAGCAGCATCCTCGGACAGGGAGTCGGGGAAGCTTTCTTT
TRBJ2-7 | - | TRBD2 | TRBV5-5 | CASSLEAGGHSYEQYF | TGTGCCAGCAGCTTGGAAGCGGGGGGGCACTCCTACGAGCAGTACTTC
TRBJ2-1 | - | - | TRBV7-9 | CASSSTFSRSNEQFF | TGTGCCAGCAGCTCCACATTTTCCCGGAGCAATGAGCAGTTCTTC
TRBJ2-3 | - | TRBD2 | TRBV7-2 | CASSSGGGGSTDTQYF | TGTGCCAGCAGCTCGGGCGGGGGAGGATCCACAGATACGCAGTATTTT
TRBJ1-3 | - | TRBD1 | TRBV7-3 | CASSEPGQAGNTIYF | TGTGCCAGCAGCGAGCCGGGACAGGCAGGAAACACCATATATTTT
TRBJ2-1 | - | TRBD2 | TRBV7-2 | CASSALGTTRSNEQFF | TGTGCCAGCAGCGCCCTCGGGACTACGAGGAGCAATGAGCAGTTCTTC
TRBJ1-2 | - | - | TRBV6-1 | CASFNYGYTF | TGTGCCAGTTTTAACTATGGCTACACCTTC
TRBJ2-2 | medium-sized | TRBD1 | TRBV10-3 | CAISSATSTRDRGRTGELFF | TGTGCCATCAGTTCGGCTACTAGTACCCGGGACAGGGGGCGAACCGGGGAGCTGTTTTTT
TRBJ2-4 | few | TRBD2 | TRBV10-3 | CAIRKRGGLSAVCIQYF | TGTGCCATCAGAAAGCGGGGGGGCCTGTCCGCGGTTTGCATTCAGTACTTC